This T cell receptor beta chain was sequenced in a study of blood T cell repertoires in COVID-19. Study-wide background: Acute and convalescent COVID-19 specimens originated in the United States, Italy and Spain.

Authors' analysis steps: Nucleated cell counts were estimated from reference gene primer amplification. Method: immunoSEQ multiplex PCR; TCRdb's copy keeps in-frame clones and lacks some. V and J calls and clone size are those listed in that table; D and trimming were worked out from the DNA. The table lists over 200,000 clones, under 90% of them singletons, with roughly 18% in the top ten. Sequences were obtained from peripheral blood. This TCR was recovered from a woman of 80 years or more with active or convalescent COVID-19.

The CDR3, as DNA: TGTGCCACTATTCCGGGGACTAGCGTCTATGAGCAGTTCTTC. Translating gives CATIPGTSVYEQFF. This chain joins TRBV7-9 and TRBJ2-1; TRBD2 agrees at 10 bases. Trimming at V came to 10 bases and at J to 8 bases, leaving 11 bases not matched to a gene. Germline V gene lookup returns CDR1 SEHNR and CDR2 FQNEAQ (reference sequence). There are 14 residues in the CDR3.